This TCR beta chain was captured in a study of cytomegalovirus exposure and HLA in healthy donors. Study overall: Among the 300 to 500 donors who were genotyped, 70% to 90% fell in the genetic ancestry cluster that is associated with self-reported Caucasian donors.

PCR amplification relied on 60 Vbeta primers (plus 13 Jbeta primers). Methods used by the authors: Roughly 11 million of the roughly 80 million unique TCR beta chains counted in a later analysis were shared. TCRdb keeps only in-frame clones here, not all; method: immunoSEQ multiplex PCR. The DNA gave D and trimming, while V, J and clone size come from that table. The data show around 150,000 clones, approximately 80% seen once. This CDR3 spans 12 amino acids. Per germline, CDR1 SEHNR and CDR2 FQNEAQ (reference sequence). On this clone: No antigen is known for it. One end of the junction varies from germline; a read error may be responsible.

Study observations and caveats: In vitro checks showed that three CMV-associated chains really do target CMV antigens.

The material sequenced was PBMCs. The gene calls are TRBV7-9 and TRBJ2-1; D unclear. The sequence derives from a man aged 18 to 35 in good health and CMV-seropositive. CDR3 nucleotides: TGTTCCAGCAGCTTCCAGACTTCGGTACTGTTCTTC. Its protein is CSSSFQTSVLFF.